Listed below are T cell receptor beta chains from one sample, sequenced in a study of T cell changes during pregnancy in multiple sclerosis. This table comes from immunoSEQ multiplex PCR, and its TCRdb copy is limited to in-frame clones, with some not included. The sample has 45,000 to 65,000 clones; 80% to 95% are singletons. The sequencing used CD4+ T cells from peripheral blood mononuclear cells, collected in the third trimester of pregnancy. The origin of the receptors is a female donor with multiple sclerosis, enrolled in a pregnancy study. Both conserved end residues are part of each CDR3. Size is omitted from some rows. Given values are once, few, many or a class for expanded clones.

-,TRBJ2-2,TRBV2,CASTRDRGPGELFF
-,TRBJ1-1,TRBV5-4,CASSLGGQGNTEAFF
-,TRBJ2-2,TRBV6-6,CASYSSGELFF
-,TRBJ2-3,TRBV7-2,CASSLSSGVSDTQYF
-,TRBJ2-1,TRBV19,CASTSLYYNEQFF
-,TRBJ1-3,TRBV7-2,CASSAPTGSSGNTIYF
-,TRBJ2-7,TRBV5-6,CASRGSGGLLEEQYF
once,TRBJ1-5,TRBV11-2,CASSLELADGDQPQHF
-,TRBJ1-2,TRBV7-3,CASSLTGAYGYTF
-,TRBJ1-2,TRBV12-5,CASGARQGAWFRSGYTF
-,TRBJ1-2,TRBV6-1,CASSEGSRLGYTF
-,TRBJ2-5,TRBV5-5,CASSLLSGTGQETQYF
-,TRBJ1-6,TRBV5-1,CASSTGTGDDSPLHF
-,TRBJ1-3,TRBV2,CASSRTGSPGNTIYF
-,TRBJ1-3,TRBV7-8,CASSLSGGTANTRYSGNTIYF
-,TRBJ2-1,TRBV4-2,CASSGGGNEQFF
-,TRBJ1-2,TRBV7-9,CASSARDRYGYTF
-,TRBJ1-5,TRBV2,CASRERTGVVQQPQHF
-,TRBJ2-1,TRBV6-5,CASSYIRQGNEQFF
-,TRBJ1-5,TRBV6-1,CASGSHYSNQPQHF
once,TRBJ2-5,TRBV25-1,CASSELAGGGETQYF
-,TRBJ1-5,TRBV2,CASSLSETGPFQPQHF
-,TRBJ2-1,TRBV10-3,CAISAGGGAFNEQFF
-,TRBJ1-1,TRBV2,CASSEDPSGDTEAFF